The clone carrying this TCR beta chain has just a few counts. The antigen remains undetermined. For every donor, a draw yielded approximately 9.8 milliliters of peripheral blood. Every sample gave at least 6 micrograms of total RNA when it was extracted. A sample-barcoded 5' primer and a J-beta primer mix were used in a second PCR of roughly 6 to 11 cycles. From the 5' RACE reads, TCRdb called clonotypes with MiXCR, one entry per CDR3 protein. Of 850,000 to 1,100,000 distinct CDR3 sequences detected, 35% to 45% appear once; the ten largest clones hold around 14%. The sample originates from a study of blood T cells in healthy people across ages. Whole-study findings and limits: Older individuals had lower TCR beta diversity per million T cells (the decline was roughly linear). The study found more naive CD4+ cells and higher diversity in long-lived than aged donors.

CDR1 KGHDR and CDR2 SFDVKD come from the germline V gene. CDR3 length: 13 residues. Trimming stripped 1 base from V and 12 bases from J, with 12 bases between. This rearrangement joins TRBV24-1 to TRBJ2-1, with no clear D. The material sequenced was blood. The TCR originated in a man aged 18-30 years in good health. CDR3 residues: CATSDLSSSGQFF. DNA for the CDR3: TGTGCCACCAGTGATTTAAGCAGCAGTGGGCAGTTCTTC.